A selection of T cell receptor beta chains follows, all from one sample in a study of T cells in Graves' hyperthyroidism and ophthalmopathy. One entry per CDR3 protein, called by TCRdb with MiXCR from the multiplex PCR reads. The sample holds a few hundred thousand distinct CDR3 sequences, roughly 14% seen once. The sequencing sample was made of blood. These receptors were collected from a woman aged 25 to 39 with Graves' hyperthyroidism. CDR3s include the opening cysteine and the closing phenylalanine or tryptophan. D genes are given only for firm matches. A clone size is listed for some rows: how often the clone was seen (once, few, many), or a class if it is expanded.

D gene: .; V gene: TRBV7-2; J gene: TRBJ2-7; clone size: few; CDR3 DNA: TGTGCCAGCAGCCCGACCTGGGACATATCTTCCTACGAGCAGTACTTC; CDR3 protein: CASSPTWDISSYEQYF
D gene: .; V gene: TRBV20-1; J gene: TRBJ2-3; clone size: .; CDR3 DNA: TGCAGTGCTAGGGACCAGTATGCGGGTAATTTT; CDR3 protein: CSARDQYAGNF
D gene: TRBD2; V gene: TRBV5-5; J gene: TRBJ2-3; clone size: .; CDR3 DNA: TGTGCCAGCAGCGGGCGGATTAGCGGGGGATCATTAAATACGCAGTATTTT; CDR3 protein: CASSGRISGGSLNTQYF
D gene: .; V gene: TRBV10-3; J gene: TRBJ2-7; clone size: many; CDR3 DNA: TGTGCCATCAGTCGGACTGGAGACTACGAGCAGTACTTC; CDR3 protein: CAISRTGDYEQYF
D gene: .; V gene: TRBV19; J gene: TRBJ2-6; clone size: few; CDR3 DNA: TGTGCCAGTAGTATAGACAGATCTGGGGCCAACGTCCTGACTTTC; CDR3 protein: CASSIDRSGANVLTF
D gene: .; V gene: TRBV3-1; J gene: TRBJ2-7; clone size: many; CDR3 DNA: TGTGCCAGCAGCCAAGACAAGGCGGGAAGGGCCTACGAGCAGTACTTC; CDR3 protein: CASSQDKAGRAYEQYF
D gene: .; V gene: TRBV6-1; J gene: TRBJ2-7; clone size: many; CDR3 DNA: TGTGCCAGCAGTCAACGGACTGATGGCTACGAGCAGTACTTC; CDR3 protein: CASSQRTDGYEQYF
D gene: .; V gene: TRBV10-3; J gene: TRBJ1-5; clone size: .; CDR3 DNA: TGTGCCATCACCAGGGGTCAGCTGGACAGTCGCAATCAGCCCCAGCATTTT; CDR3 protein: CAITRGQLDSRNQPQHF
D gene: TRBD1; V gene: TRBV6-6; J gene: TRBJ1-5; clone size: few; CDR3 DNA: TGTGCCAGCAGTTACATGGCTGGACAGGGGAAGGATTTCAATCAGCCCCAGCATTTT; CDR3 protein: CASSYMAGQGKDFNQPQHF
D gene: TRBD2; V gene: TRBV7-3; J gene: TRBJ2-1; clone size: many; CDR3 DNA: TGTGCCAGCAGCTTAGGAGGGACTAGTCAAAAAGAGCAGTTCTTC; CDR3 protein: CASSLGGTSQKEQFF
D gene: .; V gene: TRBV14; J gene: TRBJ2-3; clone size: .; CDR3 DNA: TGTGCCAGCAGCCCAACTATTGTGACAGATACGCAGTATTTT; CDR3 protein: CASSPTIVTDTQYF
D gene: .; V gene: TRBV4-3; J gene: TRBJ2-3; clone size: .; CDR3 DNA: TGCGCCAGCAGCGCACGAGGAGGCGAGGATACGCAGTATTTT; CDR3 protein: CASSARGGEDTQYF
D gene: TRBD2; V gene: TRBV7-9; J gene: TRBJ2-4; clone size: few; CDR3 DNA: TGTGCCAGCAATGGACTAGCCAACATTCAGTACTTC; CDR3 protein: CASNGLANIQYF
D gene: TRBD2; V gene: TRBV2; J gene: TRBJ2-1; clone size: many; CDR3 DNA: TGTGCCAGCTTAGCGGGAGGGCCCTACAATGAGCAGTTCTTC; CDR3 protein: CASLAGGPYNEQFF
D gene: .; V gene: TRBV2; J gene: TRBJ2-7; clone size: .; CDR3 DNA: TGTGCCAGCAAGGAGGGGGCGCCCGAGCAGTACTTC; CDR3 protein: CASKEGAPEQYF
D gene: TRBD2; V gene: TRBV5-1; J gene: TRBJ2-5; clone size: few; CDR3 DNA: TGCGCCAGCAGCCTCCAGACGGGGACTAGCGGGAGAGGGGCACAAGAGACCCAGTACTTC; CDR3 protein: CASSLQTGTSGRGAQETQYF
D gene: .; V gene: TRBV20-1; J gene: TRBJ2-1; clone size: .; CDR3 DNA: TGCAGTGCTAGGACCCGAGTGAGTAACAATGAGCAGTTCTTC; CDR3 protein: CSARTRVSNNEQFF
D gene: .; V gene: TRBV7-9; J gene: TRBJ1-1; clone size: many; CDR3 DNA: TGTGCCAGCAGTCTCGCCGGGTCCAACACTGAAGCTTTCTTT; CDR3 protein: CASSLAGSNTEAFF
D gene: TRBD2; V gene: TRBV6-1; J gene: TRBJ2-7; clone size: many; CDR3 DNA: TGTGCCAGCAGTTACGAGGGACTAGCGGGTGGTCTCTTATCCGAGCAGTACTTC; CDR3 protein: CASSYEGLAGGLLSEQYF
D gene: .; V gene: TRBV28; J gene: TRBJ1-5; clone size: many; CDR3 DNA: TGTGCCAGCAGATCTGTGGGCCTCAGTAATCAGCCCCAGCATTTT; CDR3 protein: CASRSVGLSNQPQHF
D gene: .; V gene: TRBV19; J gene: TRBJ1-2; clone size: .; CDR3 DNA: TGTGCCAGTAAAAGGACCGTTACAGGGACCAACTATGGCTACACCTTC; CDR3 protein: CASKRTVTGTNYGYTF
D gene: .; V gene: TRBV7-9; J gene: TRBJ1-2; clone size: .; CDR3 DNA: TGTGCCAGCAGCTTAGGGGCAGGCACTACTACTAACTATGGCTACACCTTC; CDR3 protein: CASSLGAGTTTNYGYTF
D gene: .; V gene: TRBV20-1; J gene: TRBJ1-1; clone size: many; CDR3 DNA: TGCAGTGCTAGAGCTCTCGGGACCGCCGGGGCTGAAGCTTTCTTT; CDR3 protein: CSARALGTAGAEAFF
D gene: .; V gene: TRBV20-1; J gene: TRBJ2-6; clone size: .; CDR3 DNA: TGCAGTGCTAGACCTCTATCTGGGGCCAACGTCCTGACTTTC; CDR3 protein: CSARPLSGANVLTF
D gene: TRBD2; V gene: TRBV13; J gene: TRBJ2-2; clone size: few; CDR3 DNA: TGTGCCAGCAGCTTAGAGACGGGAGGGTACACCGGGGAGCTGTTTTTT; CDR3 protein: CASSLETGGYTGELFF
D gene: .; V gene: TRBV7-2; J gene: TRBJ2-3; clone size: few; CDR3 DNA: TGTGCCAGCAGCTTATTTCGGGGAGTCGACACAGATACGCAGTATTTT; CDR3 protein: CASSLFRGVDTDTQYF
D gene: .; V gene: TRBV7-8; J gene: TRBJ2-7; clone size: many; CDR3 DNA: TGTGCCAGCAGCTCGTCCCCCCGGAATAATTACTACGAGCAGTACTTC; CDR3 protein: CASSSSPRNNYYEQYF
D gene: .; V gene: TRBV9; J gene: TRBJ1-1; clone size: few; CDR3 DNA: TGTGCCAGCCGAGGGGGGGGGGCGGAAAACACTGAAGCTTTCTTT; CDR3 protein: CASRGGGAENTEAFF
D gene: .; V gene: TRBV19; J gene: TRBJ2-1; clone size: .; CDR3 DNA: TGTGCCAGCCTAATGGCGGGGTCAAACTACAATGAGCAGTTCTTC; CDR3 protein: CASLMAGSNYNEQFF
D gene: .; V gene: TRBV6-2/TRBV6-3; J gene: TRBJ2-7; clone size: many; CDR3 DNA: TGTGCCAGCAGCCAAGGGAATCCTTTGCCCTACGAGCAGTACTTC; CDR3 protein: CASSQGNPLPYEQYF
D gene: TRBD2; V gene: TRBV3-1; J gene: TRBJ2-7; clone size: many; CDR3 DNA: TGTGCCAGCAGCCGAGGACTAGCGGTAACCTACGAGCAGTACTTC; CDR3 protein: CASSRGLAVTYEQYF